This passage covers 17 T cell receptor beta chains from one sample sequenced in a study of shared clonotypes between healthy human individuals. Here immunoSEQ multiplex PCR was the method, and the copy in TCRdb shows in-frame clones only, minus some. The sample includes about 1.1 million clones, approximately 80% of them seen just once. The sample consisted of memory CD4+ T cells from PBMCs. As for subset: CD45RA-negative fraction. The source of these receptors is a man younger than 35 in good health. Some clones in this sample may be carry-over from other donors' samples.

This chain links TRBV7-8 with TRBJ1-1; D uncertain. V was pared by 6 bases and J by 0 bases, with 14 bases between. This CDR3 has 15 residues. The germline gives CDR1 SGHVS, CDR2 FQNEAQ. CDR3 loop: CASRPGRLMNTEAFF. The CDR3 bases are TGTGCCAGCAGGCCCGGACGGCTAATGAACACTGAAGCTTTCTTT.

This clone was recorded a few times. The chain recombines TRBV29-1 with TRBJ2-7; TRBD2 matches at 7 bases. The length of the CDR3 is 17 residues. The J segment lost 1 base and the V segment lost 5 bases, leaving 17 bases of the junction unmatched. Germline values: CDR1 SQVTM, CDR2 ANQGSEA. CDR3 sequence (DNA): TGCAGCGTTTTTTTGTTGGAAGCGGGGAGAGGGTCCTACGAGCAGTACTTC. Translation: CSVFLLEAGRGSYEQYF.

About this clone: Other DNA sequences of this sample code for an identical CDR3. DNA of the CDR3: TGCGCCAGCAGCCCGGGACTAGAAGAGACCCAGTACTTC. It yields the protein CASSPGLEETQYF. V usage is TRBV5-1 and J usage is TRBJ2-5, with 8 bases identical to TRBD2. The ends lost 4 bases at V and 3 bases at J; junction bases unmatched: 2. From germline, CDR1 is SGHRS and CDR2 YFSETQ. The CDR3 is 13 residues long.

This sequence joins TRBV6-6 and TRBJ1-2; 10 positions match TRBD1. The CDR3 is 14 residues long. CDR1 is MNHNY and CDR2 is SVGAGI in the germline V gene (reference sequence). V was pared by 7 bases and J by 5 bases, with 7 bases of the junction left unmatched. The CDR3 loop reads CASTSRTGGYGYTF. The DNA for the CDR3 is TGTGCCAGCACCTCGCGGACAGGGGGATATGGCTACACCTTC.

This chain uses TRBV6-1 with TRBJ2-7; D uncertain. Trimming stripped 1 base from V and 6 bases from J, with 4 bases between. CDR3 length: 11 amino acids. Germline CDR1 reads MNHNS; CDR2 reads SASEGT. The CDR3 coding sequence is TGTGCCAGCAGTGAAGAGAGCGAGCAGTACTTC. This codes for CASSEESEQYF.

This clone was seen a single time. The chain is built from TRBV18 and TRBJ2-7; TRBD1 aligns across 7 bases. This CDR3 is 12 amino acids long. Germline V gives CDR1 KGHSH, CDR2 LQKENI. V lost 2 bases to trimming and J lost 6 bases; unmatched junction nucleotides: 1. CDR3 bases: TGTGCCAGCTCACCAGACAGGGTCGAGCAGTACTTC. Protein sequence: CASSPDRVEQYF.

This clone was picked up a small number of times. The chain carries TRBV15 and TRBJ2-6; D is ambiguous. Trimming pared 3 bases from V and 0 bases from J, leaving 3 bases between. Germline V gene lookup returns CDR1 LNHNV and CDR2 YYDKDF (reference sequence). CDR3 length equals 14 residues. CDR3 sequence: CATSSYSGANVLTF. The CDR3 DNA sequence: TGTGCCACCAGCAGCTACTCTGGGGCCAACGTCCTGACTTTC.

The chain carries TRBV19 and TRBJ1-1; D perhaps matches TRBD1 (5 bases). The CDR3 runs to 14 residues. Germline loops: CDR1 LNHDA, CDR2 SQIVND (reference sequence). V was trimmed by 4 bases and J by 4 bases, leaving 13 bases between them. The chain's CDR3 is CASSNQGGGTEAFF. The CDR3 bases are TGTGCCAGTAGTAACCAGGGCGGTGGCACTGAAGCTTTCTTT.

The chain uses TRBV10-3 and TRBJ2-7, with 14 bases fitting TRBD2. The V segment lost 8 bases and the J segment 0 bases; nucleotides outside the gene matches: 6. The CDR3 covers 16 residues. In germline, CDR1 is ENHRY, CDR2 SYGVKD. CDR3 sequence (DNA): TGTGCCATCGGGGGGACTAGCGGGAGAGACTCCTACGAGCAGTACTTC. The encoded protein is CAIGGTSGRDSYEQYF.

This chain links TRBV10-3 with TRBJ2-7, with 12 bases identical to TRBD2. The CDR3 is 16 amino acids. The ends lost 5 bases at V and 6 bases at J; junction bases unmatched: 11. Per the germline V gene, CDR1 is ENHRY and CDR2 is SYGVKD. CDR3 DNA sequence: TGTGCCATCAGTCTAGCGGGAGGGCCTCGGACGTCCGAGCAGTACTTC. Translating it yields CAISLAGGPRTSEQYF.

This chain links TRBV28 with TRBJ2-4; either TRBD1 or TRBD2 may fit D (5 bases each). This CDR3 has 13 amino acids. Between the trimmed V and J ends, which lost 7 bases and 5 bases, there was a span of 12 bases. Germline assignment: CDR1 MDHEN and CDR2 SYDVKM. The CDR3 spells CASIGTVQNIQYF. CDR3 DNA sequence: TGTGCCAGCATAGGGACGGTTCAAAACATTCAGTACTTC.

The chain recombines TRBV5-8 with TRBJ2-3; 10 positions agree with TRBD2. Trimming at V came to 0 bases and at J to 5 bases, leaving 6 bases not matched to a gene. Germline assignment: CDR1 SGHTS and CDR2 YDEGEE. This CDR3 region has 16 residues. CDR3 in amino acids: CASSLGLAGARDTQYF. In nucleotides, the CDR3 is TGTGCCAGCAGCTTGGGGCTAGCGGGAGCTAGAGATACGCAGTATTTT.

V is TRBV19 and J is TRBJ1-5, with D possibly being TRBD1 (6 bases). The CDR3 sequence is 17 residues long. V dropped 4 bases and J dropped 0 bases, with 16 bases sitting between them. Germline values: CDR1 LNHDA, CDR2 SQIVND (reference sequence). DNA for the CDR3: TGTGCCAGTAGTAGGGGGCAGTCGTTTGGTAGCAATCAGCCCCAGCATTTT. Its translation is CASSRGQSFGSNQPQHF.

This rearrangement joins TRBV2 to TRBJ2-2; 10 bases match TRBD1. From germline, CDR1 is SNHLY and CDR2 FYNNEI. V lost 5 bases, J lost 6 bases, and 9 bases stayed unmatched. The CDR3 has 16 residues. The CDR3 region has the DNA TGTGCCAGCAGTCCACAGAGACAGGGGGCATCCGGGGAGCTGTTTTTT. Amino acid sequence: CASSPQRQGASGELFF.

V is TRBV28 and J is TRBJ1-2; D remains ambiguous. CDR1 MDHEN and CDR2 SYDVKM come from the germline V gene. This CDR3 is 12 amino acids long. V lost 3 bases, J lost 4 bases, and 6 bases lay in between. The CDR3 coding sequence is TGTGCCAGCAGTTTTACAAGCTATGGCTACACCTTC. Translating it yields CASSFTSYGYTF.

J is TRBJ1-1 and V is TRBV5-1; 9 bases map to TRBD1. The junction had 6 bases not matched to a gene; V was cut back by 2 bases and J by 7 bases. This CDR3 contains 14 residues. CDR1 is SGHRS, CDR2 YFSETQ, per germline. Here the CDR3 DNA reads TGCGCCAGCAGCTTTACAGGGGGCGAGGGTGAAGCTTTCTTT. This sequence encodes CASSFTGGEGEAFF.

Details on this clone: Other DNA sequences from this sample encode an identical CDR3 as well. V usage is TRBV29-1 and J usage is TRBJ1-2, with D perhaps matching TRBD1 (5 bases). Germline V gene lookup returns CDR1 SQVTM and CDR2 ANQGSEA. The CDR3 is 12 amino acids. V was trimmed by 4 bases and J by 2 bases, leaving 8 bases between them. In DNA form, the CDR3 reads TGCAGCGTTGTTCAGGGAAACTATGGCTACACCTTC. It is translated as CSVVQGNYGYTF.